Below are 25 T cell receptor beta chains sequenced from a single sample in a study of OX40 agonist ivuxolimab in advanced cancers. The assay was immunoSEQ multiplex PCR, and TCRdb's table has in-frame clones only and misses some. Of some 90,000 clones listed, about 92% are singletons. The sample consisted of CD4+ or CD8+ T cells sorted from blood, taken in a trial of the OX40 agonist ivuxolimab. These receptors were collected from an adult with an advanced solid tumor such as melanoma, head and neck, liver or kidney cancer.

The chain recombines TRBV9 with TRBJ2-2; the D gene is possibly TRBD2 (6 bases). Deletions cut 6 bases from V and 1 base from J, with 10 bases between. The CDR3 covers 14 residues. CDR1 and CDR2 (germline): SGDLS, YYNGEE. In DNA, the CDR3 is TGTGCCAGCACCCGGAGGGAGAACACCGGGGAGCTGTTTTTT. It encodes CASTRRENTGELFF.

This rearrangement joins TRBV9 to TRBJ1-1; TRBD1 matches at 9 bases. Germline V gene lookup returns CDR1 SGDLS and CDR2 YYNGEE. This CDR3 spans 18 amino acids. V shed 3 bases and J 4 bases; nucleotides not matched to a gene: 16. Written as DNA, the CDR3 is TGTGCCAGCAGCGCGGAGCCGGGACAGGGATTTTTTGGCACTGAAGCTTTCTTT. Translating it yields CASSAEPGQGFFGTEAFF.

This clone was seen a few times. The chain is built from TRBV7-6 and TRBJ1-1, with D uncertain. Germline assignment: CDR1 SGHVS and CDR2 FNYEAQ. This CDR3 is built from 13 residues. V was pared by 0 bases and J by 0 bases, with 2 bases between. For the CDR3, the DNA is TGTGCCAGCAGCTTAGCGATGAACACTGAAGCTTTCTTT. This codes for CASSLAMNTEAFF.

The gene calls are TRBV9 and TRBJ1-2; D gene uncertain. This CDR3 has 12 amino acids. The V and J ends lost 0 bases and 4 bases respectively, with 4 bases between them. CDR1 is SGDLS, CDR2 YYNGEE, per germline. The CDR3 DNA follows: TGTGCCAGCAGCGTAGGGGGCTATGGCTACACCTTC. Translated: CASSVGGYGYTF.

V is TRBV5-4 and J is TRBJ1-1; D unresolved. Germline loops: CDR1 SGHNT, CDR2 YYREEE (reference sequence). The CDR3 length is 15 residues. The V and J ends lost 1 base and 5 bases respectively, with 15 bases between them. In DNA form, the CDR3 reads TGTGCCAGCAGCTTGATGGAGGGTGTGAGGACTGAAGCTTTCTTT. Its translation is CASSLMEGVRTEAFF.

The chain has TRBV21-1 and TRBJ1-2. TRBV21-1 is a pseudogene locus. The CDR3 is 14 amino acids. CDR3 DNA sequence: TGTGCCAGCAGGGGGGCCCGGGGGGACTATGGCTACACCTTC. It yields the protein CASRGARGDYGYTF.

In nucleotides, the CDR3 is TGTGCCAGCAGTTCCGGGACAGGGAACTATGGCTACACCTTC. This codes for CASSSGTGNYGYTF. This chain connects TRBV27 to TRBJ1-2, with 9 bases identical to TRBD1. Trimming took 4 bases from V and 2 from J; bases not matched to a gene: 2. Germline values: CDR1 MNHEY, CDR2 SMNVEV (reference sequence). The CDR3 runs 14 residues.

The chain has TRBV27 and TRBJ2-1; TRBD2 matches at 8 bases. The J segment lost 5 bases and the V segment lost 5 bases, leaving 14 bases of the junction unmatched. The length of the CDR3 is 17 residues. Germline assignment: CDR1 MNHEY and CDR2 SMNVEV (reference sequence). CDR3 sequence: CASSPLLPGGSDNEQFF. DNA for the CDR3: TGTGCCAGCAGTCCCCTCCTCCCGGGAGGGTCCGACAATGAGCAGTTCTTC.

The chain joins TRBV19 to TRBJ1-2, with D unresolved. Germline loops: CDR1 LNHDA, CDR2 SQIVND (reference sequence). The CDR3 sequence is 14 residues long. Between the trimmed V and J ends, which lost 1 base and 7 bases, there was a span of 13 bases. The CDR3 region has the DNA TGTGCCAGTAGTATAGGGGCTCGGGCAGGTGGCTACACCTTC. It specifies CASSIGARAGGYTF.

The rearrangement uses TRBV5-1 and TRBJ2-3; D not resolved. CDR1 is SGHRS, CDR2 YFSETQ, per germline. With 0 bases removed from V and 6 bases from J, the gap between germline ends came to 11 bases. The CDR3 contains 14 residues. The DNA for the CDR3 is TGCGCCAGCAGCTTGGGACTTACCGGGGATACGCAGTATTTT. Protein: CASSLGLTGDTQYF.

This clone was counted once. The chain is built from TRBV9 and TRBJ1-2; D remains unclear. Germline V gene lookup returns CDR1 SGDLS and CDR2 YYNGEE. CDR3 length: 14 amino acids. The V gene lost 2 bases and the J gene lost 2 bases, with 10 bases spanning the gap. The CDR3 DNA sequence: TGTGCCAGCAGCGTGGGAACCGGCAACTATGGCTACACCTTC. It translates to CASSVGTGNYGYTF.

The chain combines TRBV2 with TRBJ1-1, with D unclear. This CDR3 region has 11 residues. Trimming left V 8 bases short and J 5 bases short, with 9 bases between. The germline V gene has CDR1 SNHLY and CDR2 FYNNEI. The DNA for the CDR3 is TGTGCCAGCCTAAGGAGGACTGAAGCTTTCTTT. As protein: CASLRRTEAFF.

This clone has more than one count but fewer than ten. CDR3 sequence: CASSQGTGGSGYTF. The CDR3 DNA sequence: TGTGCCAGCAGCCAAGGGACAGGGGGCAGCGGCTACACCTTC. V is TRBV4-2 and J is TRBJ1-2, with 11 positions matching TRBD1. Germline CDR1 LGHNA, CDR2 YNFKEQ. V was clipped by 1 base and J by 8 bases; unmatched bases: 3. The CDR3 consists of 14 residues.

Comments on this clone: The junction and the germline gene differ at one end; a read error may be behind it. The V gene is TRBV10-2, the J gene TRBJ2-1, with D uncertain. Looked up from germline, CDR1 is WSHSY and CDR2 is SAAADI. The CDR3 covers 13 residues. The CDR3 sequence: CASSESSYYEQFF. The CDR3 DNA is TGCGCCAGCAGTGAGTCGAGCTACTATGAGCAGTTCTTC.

The table lists this clone with a few counts. The CDR3 nucleotides read TGTGCCAGCAGCTTTCCCAGGACTAGCGGGAGCTCCTACAATGAGCAGTTCTTC. It yields the protein CASSFPRTSGSSYNEQFF. The chain links TRBV7-9 to TRBJ2-1; 13 positions agree with TRBD2. V was pared by 3 bases and J by 0 bases, with 5 bases of the junction left unmatched. Germline V gene sequence: CDR1 SEHNR, CDR2 FQNEAQ (reference sequence). This CDR3 is built from 18 residues.

This clone came up once. At the DNA level, this CDR3 is encoded by other sequences in the same sample as well. The chain joins TRBV9 to TRBJ2-5, with 7 bases matching TRBD2. Germline trimming cut 0 bases from V and 2 bases from J; bases unmatched to any gene: 4. This CDR3 has 15 amino acids. The germline V gene has CDR1 SGDLS and CDR2 YYNGEE. The CDR3 protein is CASSVGGGGQETQYF. The CDR3, as DNA: TGTGCCAGCAGCGTAGGTGGGGGAGGGCAAGAGACCCAGTACTTC. The entire variable domain, with the rest obtained from reference TRBV9 and TRBJ2-5, is as follows: DSGVTQTPKHLITATGQRVTLRCSPRSGDLSVYWYQQSLDQGLQFLIQYYNGEERAKGNILERFSAQQFPDLHSELNLSSLELGDSALYFCASSVGGGGQETQYFGPGTRLLVL.

The chain links TRBV5-4 to TRBJ2-1; possibly TRBD1 for D (6 bases). The CDR3 consists of 15 residues. V gave up 4 bases and J gave up 6 bases, with 17 bases separating them. Germline CDR1 and CDR2: SGHNT and YYREEE (reference sequence). This CDR3 is CASSSRASRGNEQFF. CDR3 sequence (DNA): TGTGCCAGCAGCAGCCGGGCTTCCAGGGGCAATGAGCAGTTCTTC.

V gene TRBV11-2 combines with J gene TRBJ2-5, with TRBD2 matching 7 bases. Trimming at V came to 5 bases and at J to 0 bases, leaving 6 bases not matched to a gene. Germline CDR1 and CDR2: SGHAT and FQNNGV. The CDR3 is 15 amino acids. The CDR3 DNA sequence: TGTGCCAGCAGCCTCGGGGGAGGGGACCAAGAGACCCAGTACTTC. Its translation: CASSLGGGDQETQYF.

The chain couples TRBV10-3 to TRBJ2-1; TRBD2 aligns across 11 bases. Germline CDR1 is ENHRY and CDR2 is SYGVKD. This CDR3 has 15 amino acids. Trimming removed 7 bases from V and 5 bases from J; junction bases left unmatched: 7. CDR3 amino acids: CAITTSGRADNEQFF. CDR3 bases: TGTGCCATCACCACTAGCGGGAGAGCTGACAATGAGCAGTTCTTC.

This chain joins TRBV11-2 and TRBJ2-7, with 7 bases matching TRBD1. The CDR3 is made up of 14 amino acids. The ends lost 1 base at V and 2 bases at J; junction bases unmatched: 2. Germline assignment: CDR1 SGHAT and CDR2 FQNNGV. The CDR3, as DNA: TGTGCCAGCAGCTTAGCGACAGGGACCTACGAGCAGTACTTC. This encodes CASSLATGTYEQYF.

The J gene is TRBJ2-3, the V gene TRBV6-6; D remains ambiguous. The V gene's germline CDR1 is MNHNY and CDR2 SVGAGI (reference sequence). V lost 5 bases and J lost 6, with 6 bases in between. CDR3 size: 11 residues. This chain's CDR3 is CASSPADTQYF. The CDR3 DNA sequence: TGTGCCAGCAGTCCCGCGGATACGCAGTATTTT.

The chain recombines TRBV5-6 with TRBJ1-1, with 7 bases identical to TRBD1. The CDR3 runs to 15 residues. Germline assignment: CDR1 SGHDT and CDR2 YYEEEE. Losses at the gene ends were 0 bases for V and 0 bases for J; bases not matched to a gene: 2. The CDR3 DNA is TGTGCCAGCAGCTTGGTGACAGGGTTGAACACTGAAGCTTTCTTT. This sequence encodes CASSLVTGLNTEAFF.

This clone was picked up a small number of times. V is TRBV6-5 and J is TRBJ1-6, with D possibly matching TRBD1 (6 bases). The germline V gene has CDR1 MNHEY and CDR2 SVGAGI. The ends were cut back, 2 bases at V and 7 bases at J, with 6 bases in the middle. The CDR3 extends over 13 amino acids. CDR3 loop: CASSYDRNSPLHF. The CDR3 DNA sequence: TGTGCCAGCAGTTACGACAGGAATTCACCCCTCCACTTT.

The rearrangement links TRBV5-1 to TRBJ2-2, with 9 bases identical to TRBD2. The length of the CDR3 is 14 residues. CDR1 is SGHRS, CDR2 YFSETQ, per germline. J lost 6 bases, V lost 2 bases, and 2 bases had no gene match. CDR3 sequence (DNA): TGCGCCAGCAGCTTAAGCGGGGGGCCCGGGGAGCTGTTTTTT. Its protein product is CASSLSGGPGELFF.

The gene calls are TRBV4-1 and TRBJ1-1, with D possibly being TRBD1 (6 bases). Germline CDR1 is MGHRA and CDR2 is YSYEKL. The CDR3 has 14 amino acids. The germline V and J ends were trimmed by 0 bases and 5 bases, with 10 bases remaining between them. The CDR3 loop reads CASSQEGATTEAFF. In nucleotides, the CDR3 is TGCGCCAGCAGCCAAGAGGGGGCGACGACTGAAGCTTTCTTT.